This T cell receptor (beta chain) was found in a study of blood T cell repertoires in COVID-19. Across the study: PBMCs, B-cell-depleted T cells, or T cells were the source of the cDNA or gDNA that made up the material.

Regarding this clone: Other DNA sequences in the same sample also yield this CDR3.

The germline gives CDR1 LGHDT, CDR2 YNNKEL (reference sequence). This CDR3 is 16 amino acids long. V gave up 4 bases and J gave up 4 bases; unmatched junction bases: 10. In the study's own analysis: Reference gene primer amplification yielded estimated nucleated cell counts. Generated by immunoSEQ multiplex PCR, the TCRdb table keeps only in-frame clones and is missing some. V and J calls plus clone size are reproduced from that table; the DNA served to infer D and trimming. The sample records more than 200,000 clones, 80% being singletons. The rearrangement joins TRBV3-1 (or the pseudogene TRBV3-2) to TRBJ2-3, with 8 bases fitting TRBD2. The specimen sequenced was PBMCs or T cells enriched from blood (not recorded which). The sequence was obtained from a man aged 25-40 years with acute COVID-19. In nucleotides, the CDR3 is TGTGCCAGCAGCCCCCGGCTCGCGGGGGGTCCAGATACGCAGTATTTT. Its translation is CASSPRLAGGPDTQYF.